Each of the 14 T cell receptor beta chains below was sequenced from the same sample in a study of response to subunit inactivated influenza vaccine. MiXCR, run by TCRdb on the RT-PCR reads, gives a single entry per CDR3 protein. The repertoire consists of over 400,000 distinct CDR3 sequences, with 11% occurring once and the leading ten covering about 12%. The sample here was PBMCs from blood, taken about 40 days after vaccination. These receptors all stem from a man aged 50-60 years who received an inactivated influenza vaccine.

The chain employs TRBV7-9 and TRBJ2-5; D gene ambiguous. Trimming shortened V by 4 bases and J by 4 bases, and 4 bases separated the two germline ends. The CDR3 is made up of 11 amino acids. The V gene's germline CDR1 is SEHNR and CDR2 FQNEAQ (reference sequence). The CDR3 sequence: CASSSTETQYF. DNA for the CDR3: TGTGCCAGCAGCTCTACAGAGACCCAGTACTTC.

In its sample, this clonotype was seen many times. The CDR3 coding sequence is TGTGCCAGTAGTATAACCGGGAGTGGGAAAAACATTCAGTACTTC. It yields the protein CASSITGSGKNIQYF. The rearrangement links TRBV19 to TRBJ2-4; D might be TRBD2 (6 bases). The CDR3 covers 15 residues. V shed 2 bases and J shed 4 bases, with 12 bases lying between them. The germline V gene encodes CDR1 LNHDA and CDR2 SQIVND (reference sequence).

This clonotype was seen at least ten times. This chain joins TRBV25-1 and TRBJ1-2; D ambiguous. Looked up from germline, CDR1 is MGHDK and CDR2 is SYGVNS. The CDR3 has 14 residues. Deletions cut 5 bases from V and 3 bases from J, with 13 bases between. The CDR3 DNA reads TGTGCCAGCAGTCCGGGCGCCGGCTACTATGGCTACACCTTC. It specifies CASSPGAGYYGYTF.

CDR3 protein: CASSSAGWGGIGQFF. Here the CDR3 DNA reads TGTGCCAGCAGCTCAGCAGGATGGGGGGGGATCGGGCAGTTCTTC. The genes are TRBV7-8 and TRBJ2-1; 7 bases fit TRBD2. Germline V lookup: CDR1 SGHVS, CDR2 FQNEAQ. V was clipped by 4 bases and J by 12 bases; unmatched bases: 15. The CDR3 is 15 residues long.

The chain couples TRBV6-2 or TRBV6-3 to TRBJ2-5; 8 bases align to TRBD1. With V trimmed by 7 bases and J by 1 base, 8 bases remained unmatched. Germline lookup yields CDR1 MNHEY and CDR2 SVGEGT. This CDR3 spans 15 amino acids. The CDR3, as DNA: TGTGCCAGCAACTCCGGGACAGGTTCCCAAGAGACCCAGTACTTC. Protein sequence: CASNSGTGSQETQYF.

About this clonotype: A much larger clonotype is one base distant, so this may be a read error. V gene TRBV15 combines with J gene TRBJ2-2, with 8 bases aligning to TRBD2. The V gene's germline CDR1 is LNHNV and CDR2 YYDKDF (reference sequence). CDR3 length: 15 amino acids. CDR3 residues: CATSEWGLGPGELSF. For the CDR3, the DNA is TGTGCCACCAGCGAGTGGGGACTAGGTCCCGGGGAGCTGTCTTTT.

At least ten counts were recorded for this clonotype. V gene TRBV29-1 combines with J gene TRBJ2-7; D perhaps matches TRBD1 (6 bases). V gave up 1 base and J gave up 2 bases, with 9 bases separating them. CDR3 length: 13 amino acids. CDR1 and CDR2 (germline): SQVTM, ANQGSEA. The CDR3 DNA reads TGCAGCGTTGAAGGACGGGACACCTACGAGCAGTACTTC. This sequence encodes CSVEGRDTYEQYF.

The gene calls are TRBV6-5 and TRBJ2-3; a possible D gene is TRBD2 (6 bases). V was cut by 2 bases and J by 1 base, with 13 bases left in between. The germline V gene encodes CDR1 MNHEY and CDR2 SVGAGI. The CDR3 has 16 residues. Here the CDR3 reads CASSYVAGRRTDTQYF. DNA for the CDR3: TGTGCCAGCAGTTACGTGGCGGGGAGACGCACAGATACGCAGTATTTT.

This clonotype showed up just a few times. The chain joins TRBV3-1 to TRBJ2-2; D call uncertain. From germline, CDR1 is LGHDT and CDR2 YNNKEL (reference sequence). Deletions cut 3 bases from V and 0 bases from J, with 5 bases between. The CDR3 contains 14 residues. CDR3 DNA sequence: TGTGCCAGCAGCCATTCTACGAACACCGGGGAGCTGTTTTTT. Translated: CASSHSTNTGELFF.

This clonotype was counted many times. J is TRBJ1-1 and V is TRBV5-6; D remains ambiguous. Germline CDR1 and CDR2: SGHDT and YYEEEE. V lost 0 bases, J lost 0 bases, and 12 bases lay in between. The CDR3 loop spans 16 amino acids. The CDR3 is CASSLDFPSVNTEAFF. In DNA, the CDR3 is TGTGCCAGCAGCTTGGACTTTCCATCGGTGAACACTGAAGCTTTCTTT. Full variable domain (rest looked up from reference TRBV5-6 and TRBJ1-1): DAGVTQSPTHLIKTRGQQVTLRCSPKSGHDTVSWYQQALGQGPQFIFQYYEEEERQRGNFPDRFSGHQFPNYSSELNVNALLLGDSALYLCASSLDFPSVNTEAFFGQGTRLTVV.

CDR3 in amino acids: CASGRLGRETQYF. The CDR3 bases are TGTGCCAGCGGCAGACTAGGGCGAGAGACCCAGTACTTC. J is TRBJ2-5 and V is TRBV27, with D maybe TRBD2 (6 bases). Trimming removed 8 bases at V and 4 bases at J, with 14 bases between. The CDR3 loop spans 13 amino acids. Germline CDR1 is MNHEY and CDR2 is SMNVEV (reference sequence).

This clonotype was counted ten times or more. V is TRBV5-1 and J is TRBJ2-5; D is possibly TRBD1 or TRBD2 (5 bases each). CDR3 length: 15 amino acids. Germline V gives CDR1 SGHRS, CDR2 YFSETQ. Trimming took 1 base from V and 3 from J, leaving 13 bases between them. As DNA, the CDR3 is TGCGCCAGCAGCTTGTTCCAGGGAGAAAAAGAGACCCAGTACTTC. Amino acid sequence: CASSLFQGEKETQYF.

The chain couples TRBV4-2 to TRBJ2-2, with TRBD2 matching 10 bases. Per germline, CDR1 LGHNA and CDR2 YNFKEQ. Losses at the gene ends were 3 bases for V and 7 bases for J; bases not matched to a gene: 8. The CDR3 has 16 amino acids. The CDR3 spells CASSHQAGGLDGELFF. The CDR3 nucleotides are TGTGCCAGCAGCCACCAAGCGGGGGGGCTAGACGGGGAGCTGTTTTTT.

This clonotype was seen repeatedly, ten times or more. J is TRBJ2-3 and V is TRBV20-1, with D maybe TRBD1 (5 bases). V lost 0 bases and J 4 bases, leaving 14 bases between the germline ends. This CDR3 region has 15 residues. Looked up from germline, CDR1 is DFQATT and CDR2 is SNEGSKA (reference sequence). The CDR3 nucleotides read TGCAGTGCTAGAGATAGCCTAAAAGGGGCAGATACGCAGTATTTT. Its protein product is CSARDSLKGADTQYF.